These 13 T cell receptor beta chains share one sample of origin, sequenced in a study of patients and donors after allogeneic stem cell transplantation. TCRdb reanalysed the RT-PCR reads using MiXCR and keeps one entry per CDR3 protein. The top ten clones hold approximately 10% of a sample with about 230,000 distinct CDR3 sequences, 14% of them seen once. The sequenced material came from blood, either unsorted or a sorted T cell fraction (not recorded which). The receptors originated from a human donor who was either an allogeneic HSCT recipient or a stem cell or donor lymphocyte infusion donor (not recorded which). It is not recorded whose cells these are; they may come from a transplant donor.

This clonotype was seen only a few times. This chain joins TRBV7-9 and TRBJ2-7; tentatively, D is TRBD2 (7 bases). Germline V gene sequence: CDR1 SEHNR, CDR2 FQNEAQ (reference sequence). This CDR3 spans 14 amino acids. V dropped 7 bases and J dropped 2 bases, with 15 bases sitting between them. The CDR3 region has the DNA TGTGCCAGCACCCGGGGGGCCCATCCCTACGAGCAGTACTTC. This gives the protein CASTRGAHPYEQYF. Complete variable domain (other parts from reference TRBV7-9 and TRBJ2-7): DTGVSQNPRHKITKRGQNVTFRCDPISEHNRLYWYRQTLGQGPEFLTYFQNEAQLEKSRLLSDRFSAERPKGSFSTLEIQRTEQGDSAMYLCASTRGAHPYEQYFGPGTRLTVT.

This clonotype was detected ten times or more. The chain combines TRBV10-3 with TRBJ2-7; 8 bases map to TRBD2. From germline, CDR1 is ENHRY and CDR2 SYGVKD. The junction had 11 bases not matched to a gene; V was cut back by 6 bases and J by 7 bases. The CDR3 contains 14 residues. The CDR3 reads CAIRGTGGQGEQYF. The CDR3 DNA sequence: TGTGCCATCAGAGGTACGGGGGGGCAGGGGGAGCAGTACTTC.

This clonotype was recorded only once. The chain joins TRBV4-2 to TRBJ2-2; TRBD1 might be the D (6 bases). The CDR3 length is 15 residues. CDR1 and CDR2 (germline): LGHNA, YNFKEQ. V was cut by 6 bases and J by 4 bases, with 15 bases left in between. CDR3 in DNA: TGTGCCAGCAGGTCCGATACAGGGATCACCGGGGAGCTGTTTTTT. It translates to CASRSDTGITGELFF.

The gene calls are TRBV4-2 and TRBJ2-5; tentatively, D is TRBD1 (5 bases). Germline-derived CDR1 and CDR2 are LGHNA and YNFKEQ. V lost 1 base, J lost 6 bases, and 18 bases lay in between. This CDR3 is 16 amino acids long. DNA for the CDR3: TGTGCCAGCAGCCAAGTAGGGGTTGACGGTCCCAAGACCCAGTACTTC. This codes for CASSQVGVDGPKTQYF.

This clonotype has just a few counts. This rearrangement joins TRBV25-1 to TRBJ1-6; 7 nucleotides match TRBD1. Germline V gene lookup returns CDR1 MGHDK and CDR2 SYGVNS. The trim removed 7 bases at V and 0 bases at J, leaving 3 bases unmatched. The CDR3 runs to 15 residues. The CDR3 reads CASKGTASYNSPLHF. The CDR3 DNA follows: TGTGCCAGCAAAGGGACAGCCTCCTATAATTCACCCCTCCACTTT.

The CDR3 DNA reads TGTGCCGAGGCATCCGGGACGGACGCGGGAGCTTTCTTT. This encodes CAEASGTDAGAFF. The chain uses TRBV30 and TRBJ1-1; a possible D gene is TRBD1 (5 bases). Trimming removed 8 bases from V and 10 bases from J, with 23 bases in between. The CDR3 is made up of 13 amino acids. Germline CDR1 and CDR2: GTSNPN and SVGIG (reference sequence).

As regards this clonotype: This may be a read error: a much more frequent sequence differs by one nucleotide. The chain joins TRBV5-1 to TRBJ2-2; D is ambiguous. V was cut by 4 bases and J by 0 bases, with 10 bases left in between. In germline, CDR1 is SGHRS, CDR2 YFSETQ. This CDR3 spans 15 amino acids. CDR3 sequence (DNA): TGCGCCAGCAGCCGGAGCGTGGCGAACACCGGGGAGCTGTTTTTT. This sequence encodes CASSRSVANTGELFF.

The chain has TRBV6-5 and TRBJ2-7, with D perhaps TRBD1 (5 bases). Germline CDR1 MNHEY, CDR2 SVGAGI. CDR3 length: 16 residues. V was trimmed by 0 bases and J by 3 bases, leaving 15 bases between them. In DNA, the CDR3 is TGTGCCAGCAGTTACTCAAATATGGGGCTGGGCTACGAGCAGTACTTC. Translating it yields CASSYSNMGLGYEQYF.

This clonotype appeared many times. This chain links TRBV19 with TRBJ1-2; TRBD1 matches at 8 bases. This CDR3 has 16 residues. Germline CDR1 and CDR2: LNHDA and SQIVND (reference sequence). V gave up 4 bases and J gave up 7 bases; unmatched junction bases: 14. The CDR3 region is CASSKFTGQAASGYTF. In DNA, the CDR3 is TGTGCCAGTAGTAAATTCACGGGACAGGCGGCATCTGGCTACACCTTC.

The chain couples TRBV6-2 or TRBV6-3 to TRBJ1-5, with D maybe TRBD1 (6 bases). The CDR3 is 16 amino acids. Trimming cost V 4 bases and J 4 bases, with 17 bases left between them. The germline V gene has CDR1 MNHEY and CDR2 SVGEGT. CDR3 sequence: CASSSGTSGANQPQHF. The CDR3 region has the DNA TGTGCCAGCAGTTCCGGTACTTCAGGGGCAAATCAGCCCCAGCATTTT.

The gene calls are TRBV19 and TRBJ2-7; TRBD1 agrees at 7 bases. CDR1 and CDR2 from the germline V gene are LNHDA and SQIVND (reference sequence). Trimming removed 0 bases from V and 0 bases from J; junction bases left unmatched: 8. The CDR3 spans 17 residues. The CDR3 loop reads CASSIESRTGYSYEQYF. The CDR3 DNA follows: TGTGCCAGTAGTATAGAGTCCCGGACAGGCTACTCCTACGAGCAGTACTTC. The full variable domain, rest sourced from reference TRBV19 and TRBJ2-7, is DGGITQSPKYLFRKEGQNVTLSCEQNLNHDAMYWYRQDPGQGLRLIYYSQIVNDFQKGDIAEGYSVSREKKESFPLTVTSAQKNPTAFYLCASSIESRTGYSYEQYFGPGTRLTVT.

This clonotype was counted ten times or more. The chain employs TRBV5-1 and TRBJ2-7; D unclear. This CDR3 comprises 13 residues. V lost 2 bases and J 0 bases, leaving 6 bases between the germline ends. Per the germline V gene, CDR1 is SGHRS and CDR2 is YFSETQ. The CDR3 spells CASSLQSSYEQYF. The CDR3 DNA is TGCGCCAGCAGCTTACAGAGCTCCTACGAGCAGTACTTC.

As concerns this clonotype: A read error is likely, as this CDR3 ends without the conserved phenylalanine or tryptophan. The CDR3: CASSAFSGGGYNEQFL. The CDR3 DNA reads TGTGCCAGCAGCGCCTTTAGCGGGGGCGGCTACAATGAGCAGTTCCTC. The chain carries TRBV9 and TRBJ2-1, with 9 bases that match TRBD2. V was pared by 3 bases and J by 3 bases, with 7 bases of the junction left unmatched. Per germline, CDR1 SGDLS and CDR2 YYNGEE. The CDR3 contains 16 residues.